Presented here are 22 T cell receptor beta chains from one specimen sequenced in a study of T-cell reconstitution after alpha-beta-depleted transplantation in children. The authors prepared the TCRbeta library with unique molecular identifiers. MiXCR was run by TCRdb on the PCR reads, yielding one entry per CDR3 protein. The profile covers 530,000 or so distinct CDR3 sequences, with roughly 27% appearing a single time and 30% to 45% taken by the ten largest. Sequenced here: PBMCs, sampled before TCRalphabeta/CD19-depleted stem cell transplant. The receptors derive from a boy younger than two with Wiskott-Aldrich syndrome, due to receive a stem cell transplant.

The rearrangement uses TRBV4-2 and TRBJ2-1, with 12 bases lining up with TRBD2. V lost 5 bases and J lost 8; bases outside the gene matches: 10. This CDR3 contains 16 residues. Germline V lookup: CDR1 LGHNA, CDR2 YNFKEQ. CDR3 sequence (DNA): TGTGCCAGCAGCAGGCTAGCGGGAGGGCCATGGCATGAGCAGTTCTTC. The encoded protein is CASSRLAGGPWHEQFF.

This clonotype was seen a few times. The CDR3 nucleotides are TGTGCCAGCAGCCCGAGAGTGTCTGGAAACACCATATATTTT. Translated: CASSPRVSGNTIYF. V and J are TRBV5-5 and TRBJ1-3; no firm D call. This CDR3 has 14 residues. V lost 4 bases and J lost 1, with 9 bases in between. CDR1 is SGHKS and CDR2 is YYEKEE in the germline V gene (reference sequence).

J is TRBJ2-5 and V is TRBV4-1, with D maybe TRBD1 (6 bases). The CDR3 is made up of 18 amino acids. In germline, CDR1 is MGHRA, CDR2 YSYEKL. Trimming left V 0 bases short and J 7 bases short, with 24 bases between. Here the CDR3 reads CASSQEKGRPDSKGTQYF. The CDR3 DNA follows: TGCGCCAGCAGCCAAGAAAAAGGGCGGCCGGACAGTAAGGGGACCCAGTACTTC.

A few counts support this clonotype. In nucleotides, the CDR3 is TGCGCCAGCAGTGAGGGTTCGGGCTCACGGGAGACCCAGTACTTC. It is translated as CASSEGSGSRETQYF. The V gene is TRBV10-1, the J gene TRBJ2-5; D is undetermined. Looked up from germline, CDR1 is WNHNN and CDR2 is SYGVQD (reference sequence). Between the trimmed V and J ends, which lost 2 bases and 5 bases, there was a span of 15 bases. The CDR3 covers 15 residues.

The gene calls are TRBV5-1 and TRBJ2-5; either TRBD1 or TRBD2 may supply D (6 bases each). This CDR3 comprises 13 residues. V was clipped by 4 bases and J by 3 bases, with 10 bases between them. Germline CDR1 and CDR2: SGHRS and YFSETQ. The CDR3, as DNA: TGCGCCAGCAGCGGGGGGCCAGAAGAGACCCAGTACTTC. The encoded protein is CASSGGPEETQYF.

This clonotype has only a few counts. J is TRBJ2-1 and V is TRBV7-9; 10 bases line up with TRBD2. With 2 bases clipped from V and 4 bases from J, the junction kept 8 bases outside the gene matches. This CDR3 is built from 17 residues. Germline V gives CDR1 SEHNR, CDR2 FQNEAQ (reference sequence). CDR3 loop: CASSLIRLAGEYNEQFF. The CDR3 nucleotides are TGTGCCAGCAGCTTAATCAGGCTAGCGGGAGAGTACAATGAGCAGTTCTTC.

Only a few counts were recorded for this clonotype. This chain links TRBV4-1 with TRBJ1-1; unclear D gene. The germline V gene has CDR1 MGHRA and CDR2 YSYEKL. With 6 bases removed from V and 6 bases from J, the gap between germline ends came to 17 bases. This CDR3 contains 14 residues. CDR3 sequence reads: CASRPREGTPEAFF. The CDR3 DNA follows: TGCGCCAGCAGGCCCCGGGAGGGCACCCCTGAAGCTTTCTTT.

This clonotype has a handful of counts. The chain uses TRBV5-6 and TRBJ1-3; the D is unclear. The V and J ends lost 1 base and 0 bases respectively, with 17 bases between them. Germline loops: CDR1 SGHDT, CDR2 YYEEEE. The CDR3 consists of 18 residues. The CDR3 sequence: CASSLRLSRAYSGNTIYF. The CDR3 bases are TGTGCCAGCAGCTTGAGATTGAGTAGAGCCTACTCTGGAAACACCATATATTTT.

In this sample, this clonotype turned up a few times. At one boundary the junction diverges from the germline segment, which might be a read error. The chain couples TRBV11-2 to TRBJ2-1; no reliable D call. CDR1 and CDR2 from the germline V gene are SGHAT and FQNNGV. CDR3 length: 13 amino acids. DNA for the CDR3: TGTGCCAGCAGCTTATCCTCCAACAATGAGCAGTTCTTC. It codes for CASSLSSNNEQFF.

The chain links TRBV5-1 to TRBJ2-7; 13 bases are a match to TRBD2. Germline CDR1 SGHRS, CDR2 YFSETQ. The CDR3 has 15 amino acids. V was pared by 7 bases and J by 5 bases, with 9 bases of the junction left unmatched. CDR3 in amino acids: CASGLAGVIGDEQYF. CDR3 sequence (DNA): TGCGCCAGCGGACTAGCGGGAGTGATAGGTGACGAGCAGTACTTC.

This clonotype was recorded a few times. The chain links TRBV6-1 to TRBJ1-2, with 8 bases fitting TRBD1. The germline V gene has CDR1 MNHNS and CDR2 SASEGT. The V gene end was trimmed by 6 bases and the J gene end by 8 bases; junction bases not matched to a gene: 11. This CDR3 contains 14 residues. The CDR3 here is CASRKGQGLTGYTF. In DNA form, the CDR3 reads TGTGCCAGCAGAAAAGGACAGGGATTGACCGGCTACACCTTC.

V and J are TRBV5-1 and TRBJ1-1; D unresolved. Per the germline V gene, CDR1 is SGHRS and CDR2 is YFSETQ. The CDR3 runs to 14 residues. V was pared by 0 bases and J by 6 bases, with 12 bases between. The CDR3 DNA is TGCGCCAGCAGCTTGGGCGGAAAGGGTCCTGAAGCTTTCTTT. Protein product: CASSLGGKGPEAFF.

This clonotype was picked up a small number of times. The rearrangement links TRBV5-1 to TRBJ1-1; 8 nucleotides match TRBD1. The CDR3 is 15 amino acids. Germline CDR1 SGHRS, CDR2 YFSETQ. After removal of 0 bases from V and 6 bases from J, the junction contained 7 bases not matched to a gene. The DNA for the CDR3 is TGCGCCAGCAGCTTGGTGGCAGGGGGCTTGGCTGAAGCTTTCTTT. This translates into CASSLVAGGLAEAFF.

CDR3 sequence: CAWSVSMSGMLTDTQYF. The DNA for the CDR3 is TGTGCCTGGAGTGTTTCGATGTCGGGGATGCTCACAGATACGCAGTATTTT. The V call is TRBV30, the J call TRBJ2-3, with D perhaps matching TRBD2 (5 bases). The ends were cut back, 0 bases at V and 2 bases at J, with 18 bases in the middle. The CDR3 runs 17 residues. Germline loops: CDR1 GTSNPN, CDR2 SVGIG (reference sequence).

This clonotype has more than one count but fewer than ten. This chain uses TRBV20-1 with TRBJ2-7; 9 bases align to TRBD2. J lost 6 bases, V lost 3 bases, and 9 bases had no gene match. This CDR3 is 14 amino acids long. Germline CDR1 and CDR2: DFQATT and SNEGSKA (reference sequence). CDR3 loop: CSASRAGGPREQYF. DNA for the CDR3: TGCAGTGCTAGTAGGGCGGGAGGGCCTCGCGAGCAGTACTTC.

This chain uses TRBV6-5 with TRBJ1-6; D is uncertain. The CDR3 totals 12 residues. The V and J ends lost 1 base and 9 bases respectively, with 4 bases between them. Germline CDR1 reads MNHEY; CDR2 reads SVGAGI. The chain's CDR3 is CASSYLGSPLHF. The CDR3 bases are TGTGCCAGCAGTTACTTGGGTTCACCCCTCCACTTT.

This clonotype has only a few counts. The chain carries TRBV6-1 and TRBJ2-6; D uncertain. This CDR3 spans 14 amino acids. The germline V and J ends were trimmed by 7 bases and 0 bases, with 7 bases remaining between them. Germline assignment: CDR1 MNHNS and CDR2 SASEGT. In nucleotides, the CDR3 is TGTGCCAGCACCCCAGGCTCTGGGGCCAACGTCCTGACTTTC. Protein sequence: CASTPGSGANVLTF.

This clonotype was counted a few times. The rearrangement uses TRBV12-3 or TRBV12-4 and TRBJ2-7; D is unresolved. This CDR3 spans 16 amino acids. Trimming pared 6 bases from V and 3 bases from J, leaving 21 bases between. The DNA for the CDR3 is TGTGCCAGCAGCAATCCTTTGCCAACCTCTATCTACGAGCAGTACTTC. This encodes CASSNPLPTSIYEQYF.

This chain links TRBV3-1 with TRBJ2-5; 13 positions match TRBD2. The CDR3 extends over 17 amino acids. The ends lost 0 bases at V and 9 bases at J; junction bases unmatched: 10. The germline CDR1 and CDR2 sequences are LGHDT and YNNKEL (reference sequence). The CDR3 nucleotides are TGTGCCAGCAGCCAAGATGAGGGACTAGCGGGAAAGAAGGCCCAGTACTTC. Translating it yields CASSQDEGLAGKKAQYF.

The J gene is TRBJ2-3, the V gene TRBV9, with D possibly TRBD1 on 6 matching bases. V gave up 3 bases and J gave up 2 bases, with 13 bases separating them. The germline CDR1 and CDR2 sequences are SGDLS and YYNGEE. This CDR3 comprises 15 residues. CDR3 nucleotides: TGTGCCAGCAGCGACACCGGGACAATCACAGATACGCAGTATTTT. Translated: CASSDTGTITDTQYF.

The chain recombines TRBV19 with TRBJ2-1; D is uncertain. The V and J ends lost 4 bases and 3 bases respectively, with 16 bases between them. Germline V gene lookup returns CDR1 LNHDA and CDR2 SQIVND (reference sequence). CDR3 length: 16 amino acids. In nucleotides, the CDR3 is TGTGCCAGTAGTAGAATCGACACTATCAGCTACAATGAGCAGTTCTTC. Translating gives CASSRIDTISYNEQFF. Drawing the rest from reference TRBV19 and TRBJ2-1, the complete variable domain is DGGITQSPKYLFRKEGQNVTLSCEQNLNHDAMYWYRQDPGQGLRLIYYSQIVNDFQKGDIAEGYSVSREKKESFPLTVTSAQKNPTAFYLCASSRIDTISYNEQFFGPGTRLTVL.

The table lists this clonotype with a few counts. This chain's CDR3 is CASSSADSVGVSPLHF. In DNA, the CDR3 is TGCGCCAGCAGCTCGGCGGACAGCGTAGGAGTATCACCCCTCCACTTT. This rearrangement joins TRBV5-1 to TRBJ1-6; possibly TRBD1 for D (6 bases). The V gene lost 3 bases and the J gene lost 10 bases, with 20 bases spanning the gap. CDR3 size: 16 residues. Germline V gene lookup returns CDR1 SGHRS and CDR2 YFSETQ.